Here is one T cell receptor beta chain with its context. Its antigen is still unknown. Germline CDR1 SGHKS, CDR2 YYEKEE (reference sequence). Trimming took off 4 bases at V and 2 bases at J, with 10 bases between the two ends. The CDR3 is made up of 13 amino acids. The source of the sample is a study of T cell repertoires in cytomegalovirus infection. Study-wide context: Public TCR beta signatures provided an indication of both CMV infection and a matching HLA type. Points from the study as a whole: Clonotype analysis showed dominance of the ex vivo response by HLA-C-restricted CMV-specific TCR beta clonotypes. Public TCR beta family frequency separated CMV-and-HLA carriers, including in an independent cohort.

TCRdb re-derived calls from the reads in MiXCR, one entry per CDR3 protein. This repertoire shows 150,000 to 200,000 distinct CDR3 sequences, roughly 20% found once; its top ten account for about 3%. The TCR comes from a human donor in good health (CMV status not recorded). Some clones in this sample may be carry-over from other donors' samples. Sequences were obtained from PBMCs. The gene calls are TRBV5-5 and TRBJ2-7; D is perhaps TRBD2 (5 bases). CDR3 sequence reads: CASSRTDTYEQYF. In nucleotides, the CDR3 is TGTGCCAGCAGCCGGACTGACACCTACGAGCAGTACTTC.